Following are 4 T cell receptor beta chains from one sample sequenced in a study of low-dose radiotherapy and immunotherapy resistance in tumors. The time point: before trial treatment. Primers targeting TRAV and TRBV primed first-strand cDNA, covering alpha and beta chains. Amplification of TCRs used a constant-region primer and V-primer adapter for about 19 PCR cycles. TCRdb redid the calling of the reads with MiXCR, one entry per CDR3 protein. The table has more than 50,000 distinct CDR3 sequences, approximately 25% seen once. Sequencing was performed on PBMCs, taken before treatment. The origin of the receptors is a male donor with prostate cancer.

In this sample, this clonotype turned up a few times. The V gene is TRBV5-1, the J gene TRBJ2-1; no reliable D call. V was clipped by 2 bases and J by 7 bases, with 13 bases between them. Germline CDR1 reads SGHRS; CDR2 reads YFSETQ. The CDR3 loop spans 14 amino acids. In nucleotides, the CDR3 is TGCGCCAGCAGCTTCACACGCCAACCAAATGAGCAGTTCTTC. Its protein is CASSFTRQPNEQFF. Together with reference TRBV5-1 and TRBJ2-1, the CDR3 gives the full variable domain: KAGVTQTPRYLIKTRGQQVTLSCSPISGHRSVSWYQQTPGQGLQFLFEYFSETQRNKGNFPGRFSGRQFSNSRSEMNVSTLELGDSALYLCASSFTRQPNEQFFGPGTRLTVL.

This clonotype was found many times. V and J are TRBV14 and TRBJ2-2, with a tentative D call TRBD1 (6 bases). This CDR3 is 14 amino acids long. CDR1 SGHDN and CDR2 FVKESK come from the germline V gene. V shed 6 bases and J shed 6 bases, with 14 bases lying between them. The CDR3 loop is CASRRQDWAGELFF. CDR3 DNA sequence: TGTGCCAGCAGGCGACAGGATTGGGCCGGGGAGCTGTTTTTT.

This clonotype came up many times. The gene calls are TRBV30 and TRBJ2-3, with D unclear. CDR1 GTSNPN and CDR2 SVGIG come from the germline V gene (reference sequence). This CDR3 contains 15 residues. V was cut by 8 bases and J by 0 bases, with 18 bases left in between. CDR3 loop: CARSQGRRSTDTQYF. The CDR3 DNA reads TGTGCCCGCTCCCAAGGGCGCCGCAGCACAGATACGCAGTATTTT.

A remark on this clonotype: A read error is likely here: a far larger clone is one base away. The V and J genes are TRBV5-6 and TRBJ2-7; no clear D gene. Germline CDR1 reads SGHDT; CDR2 reads YYEEEE. The CDR3 runs to 15 residues. Trimming pared 0 bases from V and 6 bases from J, leaving 16 bases between. CDR3 protein: CASSLGSESMGEQYF. In DNA form, the CDR3 reads TGTGCCAGCAGCTTGGGGTCCGAATCGATGGGCGAGCAGTACTTC.